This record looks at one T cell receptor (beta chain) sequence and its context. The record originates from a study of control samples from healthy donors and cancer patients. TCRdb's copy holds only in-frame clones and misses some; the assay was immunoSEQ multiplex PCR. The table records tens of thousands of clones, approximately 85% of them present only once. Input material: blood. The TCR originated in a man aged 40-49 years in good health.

The CDR3 is CASSIVTGMSGSQPQHF. The CDR3 DNA reads as TGTGCCAGTAGTATAGTTACAGGGATGTCAGGATCCCAGCCCCAGCATTTT. V and J are TRBV19 and TRBJ1-5; a possible D gene is TRBD1 (6 bases). Germline lookup yields CDR1 LNHDA and CDR2 SQIVND (reference sequence). The V end was cut by 1 base, the J end by 7 bases, with 20 bases between. The CDR3 consists of 17 residues.